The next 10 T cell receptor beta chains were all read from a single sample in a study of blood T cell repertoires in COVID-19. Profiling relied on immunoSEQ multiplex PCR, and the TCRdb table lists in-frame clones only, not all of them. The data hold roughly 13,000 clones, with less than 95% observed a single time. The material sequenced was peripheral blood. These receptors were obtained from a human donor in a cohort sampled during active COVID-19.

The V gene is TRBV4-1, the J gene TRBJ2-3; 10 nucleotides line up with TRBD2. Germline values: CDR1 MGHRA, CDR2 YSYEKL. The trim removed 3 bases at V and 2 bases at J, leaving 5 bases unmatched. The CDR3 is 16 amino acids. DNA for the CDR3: TGCGCCAGCAGCCAGGTTAGCGGGAGGTACACAGATACGCAGTATTTT. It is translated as CASSQVSGRYTDTQYF.

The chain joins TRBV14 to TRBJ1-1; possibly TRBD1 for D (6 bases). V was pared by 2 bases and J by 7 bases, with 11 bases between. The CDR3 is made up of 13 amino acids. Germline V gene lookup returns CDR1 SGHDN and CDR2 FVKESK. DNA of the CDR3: TGTGCCAGCAGCCAAACAGGGAAGGATGAAGCTTTCTTT. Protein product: CASSQTGKDEAFF.

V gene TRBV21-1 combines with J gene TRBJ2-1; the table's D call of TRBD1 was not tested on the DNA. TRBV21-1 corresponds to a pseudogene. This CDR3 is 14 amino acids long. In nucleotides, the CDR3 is TGTGCCAGCAGCCGGGACAAACACTCATATGAGCAGTTCTTC. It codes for CASSRDKHSYEQFF.

The CDR3, as DNA: TGTGCCAGTAGTACGACTAGCGGGAGAGGGTACGAGCAGTACTTC. This encodes CASSTTSGRGYEQYF. V gene TRBV19 combines with J gene TRBJ2-7, with TRBD2 matching over 12 bases. After removal of 4 bases from V and 4 bases from J, the junction contained 5 bases not matched to a gene. CDR1 and CDR2 from the germline V gene are LNHDA and SQIVND (reference sequence). The CDR3 consists of 15 residues.

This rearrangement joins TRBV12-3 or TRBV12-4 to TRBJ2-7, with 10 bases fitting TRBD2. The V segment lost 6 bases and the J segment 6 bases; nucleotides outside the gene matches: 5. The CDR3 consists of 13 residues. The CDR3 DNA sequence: TGTGCCAGCAGGTCAGCGGGGGGGCTCGAGCAGTACTTC. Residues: CASRSAGGLEQYF.

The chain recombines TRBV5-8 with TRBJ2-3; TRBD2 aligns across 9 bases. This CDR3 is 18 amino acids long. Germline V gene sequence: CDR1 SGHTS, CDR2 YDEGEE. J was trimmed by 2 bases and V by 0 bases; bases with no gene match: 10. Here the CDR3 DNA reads TGTGCCAGCAGCTTGGGACGCCTAGCGGGGAGTCCCACAGATACGCAGTATTTT. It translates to CASSLGRLAGSPTDTQYF.

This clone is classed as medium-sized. CDR3 DNA: TGCGCCAGCAGCTTGGCCGCTACAGGGGGCGAGCAGTACTTC. It encodes CASSLAATGGEQYF. This rearrangement joins TRBV5-1 to TRBJ2-7, with 8 bases lining up with TRBD1. The CDR3 loop spans 14 amino acids. With V trimmed by 0 bases and J by 6 bases, 5 bases remained unmatched. The germline V gene has CDR1 SGHRS and CDR2 YFSETQ. The whole variable domain, filled in from reference TRBV5-1 and TRBJ2-7, reads KAGVTQTPRYLIKTRGQQVTLSCSPISGHRSVSWYQQTPGQGLQFLFEYFSETQRNKGNFPGRFSGRQFSNSRSEMNVSTLELGDSALYLCASSLAATGGEQYFGPGTRLTVT.

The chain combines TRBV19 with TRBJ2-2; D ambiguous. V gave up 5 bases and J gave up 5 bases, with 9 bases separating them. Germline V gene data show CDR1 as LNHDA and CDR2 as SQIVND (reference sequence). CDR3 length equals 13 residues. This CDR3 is CASSLGTTGELFF. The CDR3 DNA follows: TGTGCCAGTAGTCTAGGCACTACCGGGGAGCTGTTTTTT.

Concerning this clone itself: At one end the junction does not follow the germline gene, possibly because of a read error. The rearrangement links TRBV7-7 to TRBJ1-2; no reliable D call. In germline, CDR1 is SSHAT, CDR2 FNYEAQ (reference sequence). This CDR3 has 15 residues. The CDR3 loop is CASTPIPGFAYGYTF. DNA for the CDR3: TGTGCTAGCACCCCCATCCCGGGGTTTGCCTATGGCTACACCTTC.

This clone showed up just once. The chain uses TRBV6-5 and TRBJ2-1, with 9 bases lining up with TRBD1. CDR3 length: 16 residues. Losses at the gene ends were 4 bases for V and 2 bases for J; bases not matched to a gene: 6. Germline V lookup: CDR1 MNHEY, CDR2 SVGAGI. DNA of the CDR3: TGTGCCAGCAGTTCCCCCGGGACAGGGACCTACAATGAGCAGTTCTTC. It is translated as CASSSPGTGTYNEQFF.